Listed below are T cell receptor beta chains from one sample, sequenced in a study of vaccination effects on CD4 cells after COVID-19. Antigen specificity for these receptors is unknown. Sequenced by immunoSEQ multiplex PCR; TCRdb stores in-frame clones only, minus some. The data contain about 73,000 clones, roughly 73% of them singletons. The starting material was CD4+ T cells from PBMCs cultured without peptide, obtained after COVID-19 vaccination. Receptors were obtained from a human donor who received a COVID-19 vaccine. Each CDR3 is given with its conserved first and last residue. A D gene is named only where the DNA matches it firmly. Expanded clones get a size class; other rows say once, few or many, or leave the size out.

v_gene	d_gene	abundance	j_gene	CDR3aa	CDR3nt
TRBV10-3	NA	NA	TRBJ1-3	CAISGDLSGNTIYF	TGTGCCATCAGTGGGGACCTCTCTGGAAACACCATATATTTT
TRBV30	NA	NA	TRBJ1-6	CAWRVGARFSPLHF	TGTGCCTGGAGAGTGGGCGCGAGATTTTCACCCCTCCACTTT
TRBV11-1	TRBD1	NA	TRBJ1-2	CASSPGTAYGYTF	TGTGCCAGCAGCCCCGGGACAGCCTATGGCTACACCTTC
TRBV21-1	NA	NA	TRBJ2-3	CASSKGALAGGTDTQYF	TGTGCCAGCAGCAAAGGGGCCCTAGCGGGGGGCACAGATACGCAGTATTTT
TRBV5-1	TRBD2	NA	TRBJ2-3	CASSLIAGGTDTQYF	TGCGCCAGCAGCTTGATAGCGGGGGGCACAGATACGCAGTATTTT
TRBV7-9	TRBD2	NA	TRBJ2-1	CASSLVALAGGYNEQFF	TGTGCCAGCAGCTTAGTGGCCCTAGCGGGGGGGTACAATGAGCAGTTCTTC
TRBV18	NA	NA	TRBJ2-5	CASGPRELQETQYF	TGTGCCAGCGGCCCCAGGGAACTCCAAGAGACCCAGTACTTC
TRBV5-4	NA	NA	TRBJ2-1	CASSLGYGSGEQFF	TGTGCCAGCAGCTTGGGATACGGCAGCGGTGAGCAGTTCTTC
TRBV18	TRBD2	NA	TRBJ2-4	CASSPPFGGGESGDAKNIQYF	TGTGCCAGCTCACCACCGTTTGGCGGGGGGGAATCTGGGGATGCCAAAAACATTCAGTACTTC
TRBV18	TRBD1	once	TRBJ2-2	CASSQTGGGSTGELFF	TGTGCCAGCTCACAGACAGGGGGCGGAAGCACCGGGGAGCTGTTTTTT
TRBV28	TRBD1	few	TRBJ1-5	CASSSPGGGNQPQHF	TGTGCCAGCAGTTCGCCAGGGGGTGGGAATCAGCCCCAGCATTTT
TRBV2	NA	NA	TRBJ1-2	CASSEGTAYGYTF	TGTGCCAGCAGTGAAGGGACAGCCTATGGCTACACCTTC
TRBV5-1	TRBD2	NA	TRBJ2-5	CASSWGPGLAGGKQETQYF	TGCGCCAGCAGCTGGGGCCCGGGACTAGCGGGGGGGAAACAAGAGACCCAGTACTTC
TRBV7-9	TRBD2	NA	TRBJ2-1	CASSLLAGVLNNEQFF	TGTGCCAGCAGCTTGCTAGCGGGGGTCCTTAACAATGAGCAGTTCTTC
TRBV4-1	TRBD1	NA	TRBJ1-2	CASSQGPDRVGGYTF	TGCGCCAGCAGCCAAGGGCCCGACAGGGTTGGTGGCTACACCTTC
TRBV4-2	NA	once	TRBJ1-2	CASSQGGISSNYGYTF	TGTGCCAGCAGCCAAGGGGGGATAAGTTCTAACTATGGCTACACCTTC
TRBV3-1/TRBV3-2	NA	once	TRBJ2-5	CASSQWGPQETQYF	TGTGCCAGCAGCCAGTGGGGGCCACAAGAGACCCAGTACTTC
TRBV19	NA	once	TRBJ2-5	CASSMGRETQYF	TGTGCCAGTAGTATGGGTAGGGAGACCCAGTACTTC
TRBV6-5	NA	NA	TRBJ1-2	CASSLQTAWGRGYTF	TGTGCCAGCAGTCTCCAGACGGCCTGGGGCCGTGGCTACACCTTC
TRBV24-1	TRBD1	NA	TRBJ2-1	CATSDWQGAYNEQFF	TGTGCCACCAGTGATTGGCAGGGGGCCTACAATGAGCAGTTCTTC
TRBV7-9	NA	NA	TRBJ1-1	CASSSCLPQSGFF	TGTGCCAGCAGCTCGTGTTTACCCCAGTCGGGGTTCTTT
TRBV28	TRBD1	NA	TRBJ1-4	CASSLIRGEISEKLFF	TGTGCCAGCAGCCTTATCAGGGGGGAGATAAGTGAAAAACTGTTTTTT
TRBV6-5	NA	NA	TRBJ1-5	CATSMRLDQPQHF	TGTGCCACGTCGATGAGACTCGATCAGCCCCAGCATTTT
TRBV6-5	NA	NA	TRBJ1-5	CASSYGAHNQPQHF	TGTGCCAGCAGTTACGGGGCCCACAATCAGCCCCAGCATTTT